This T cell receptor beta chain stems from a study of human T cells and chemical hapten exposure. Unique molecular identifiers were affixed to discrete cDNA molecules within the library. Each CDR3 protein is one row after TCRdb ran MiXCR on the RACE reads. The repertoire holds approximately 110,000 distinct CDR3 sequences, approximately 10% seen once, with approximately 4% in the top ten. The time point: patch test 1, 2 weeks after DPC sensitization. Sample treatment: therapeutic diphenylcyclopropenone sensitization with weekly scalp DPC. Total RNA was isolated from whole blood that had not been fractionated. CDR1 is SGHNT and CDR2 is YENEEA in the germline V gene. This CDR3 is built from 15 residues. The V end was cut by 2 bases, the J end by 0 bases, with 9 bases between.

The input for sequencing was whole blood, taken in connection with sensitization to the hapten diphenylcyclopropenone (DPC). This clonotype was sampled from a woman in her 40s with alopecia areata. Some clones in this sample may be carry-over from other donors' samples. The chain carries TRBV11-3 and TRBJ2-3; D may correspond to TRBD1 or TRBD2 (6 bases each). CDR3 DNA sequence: TGTGCCAGCAGCTTAACCGGGGGCAGCACAGATACGCAGTATTTT. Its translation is CASSLTGGSTDTQYF.